These 15 T cell receptor beta chains share one sample of origin, sequenced in a study of cytomegalovirus exposure and HLA in healthy donors. PCR employed 60 Vbeta and 13 Jbeta primers. Here immunoSEQ multiplex PCR was the method, and the copy in TCRdb shows in-frame clones only, minus some. Here the sample spans 200,000 or so clones, approximately 78% being singletons. Sequencing was done on a sample of PBMCs. The receptors derive from a woman aged 35 to 49 in good health and CMV-seronegative.

This clone has a handful of counts. The rearrangement uses TRBV30 and TRBJ1-4; no reliable D call. This CDR3 has 14 residues. V was pared by 3 bases and J by 6 bases, with 14 bases between. Per the germline V gene, CDR1 is GTSNPN and CDR2 is SVGIG (reference sequence). CDR3 in amino acids: CAWRWKGGDEKLFF. For the CDR3, the DNA is TGTGCCTGGAGGTGGAAGGGAGGCGATGAAAAACTGTTTTTT.

The chain carries TRBV27 and TRBJ2-5; D might be TRBD2 (5 bases). The germline gives CDR1 MNHEY, CDR2 SMNVEV (reference sequence). The CDR3 is 13 residues long. Trimming pared 5 bases from V and 11 bases from J, leaving 18 bases between. CDR3 sequence (DNA): TGTGCCAGCAGTCAGACCAACCGGACTCCGCAGTACTTC. The encoded protein is CASSQTNRTPQYF.

The chain recombines TRBV19 with TRBJ2-1; 11 bases are shared with TRBD2. Germline values: CDR1 LNHDA, CDR2 SQIVND (reference sequence). V lost 10 bases and J lost 2; bases outside the gene matches: 4. The CDR3 loop spans 14 amino acids. CDR3: CATLAGGPYNEQFF. The CDR3 DNA is TGTGCCACTCTAGCGGGAGGCCCCTACAATGAGCAGTTCTTC.

The chain couples TRBV28 to TRBJ1-1; D gene ambiguous. This CDR3 region has 15 residues. V dropped 1 base and J dropped 1 base, with 10 bases sitting between them. The V gene's germline CDR1 is MDHEN and CDR2 SYDVKM. As DNA, the CDR3 is TGTGCCAGCAGTTTATTTGCTCTAGGGAACACTGAAGCTTTCTTT. It yields the protein CASSLFALGNTEAFF.

J is TRBJ2-7 and V is TRBV30, with TRBD2 matching over 7 bases. Germline CDR1 reads GTSNPN; CDR2 reads SVGIG (reference sequence). There are 13 residues in the CDR3. After removal of 0 bases from V and 6 bases from J, the junction contained 5 bases not matched to a gene. In DNA, the CDR3 is TGTGCCTGGAGTGTAGGCGGGAGCTGCGAGCAGTACTTC. It is translated as CAWSVGGSCEQYF.

The chain recombines TRBV27 with TRBJ2-7, with TRBD2 matching 8 bases. V was clipped by 6 bases and J by 2 bases; unmatched bases: 12. Per the germline V gene, CDR1 is MNHEY and CDR2 is SMNVEV (reference sequence). The CDR3 has 16 amino acids. CDR3 nucleotides: TGTGCCAGCAGCACTACCCCGACTAGCGTCACCTACGAGCAGTACTTC. It is translated as CASSTTPTSVTYEQYF.

CDR3 protein: CAISESRRGNTIYF. CDR3 sequence (DNA): TGTGCCATCAGTGAGTCGAGGAGAGGAAACACCATATATTTT. The V call is TRBV10-3, the J call TRBJ1-3; no clear D gene. This CDR3 spans 14 amino acids. Trimming cost V 0 bases and J 4 bases, with 7 bases left between them. Germline CDR1 is ENHRY and CDR2 is SYGVKD.

The chain joins TRBV11-1 to TRBJ2-5; D is unclear. V gave up 5 bases and J gave up 4 bases, with 14 bases separating them. The CDR3 runs to 14 residues. The germline V gene encodes CDR1 SGHAT and CDR2 FQDESV (reference sequence). CDR3 in DNA: TGTGCCAGCAGCCCCCAGAGTTCGGGAGAGACCCAGTACTTC. It specifies CASSPQSSGETQYF.

J is TRBJ1-6 and V is TRBV10-3; the match to TRBD1 covers 10 bases. The CDR3 runs to 15 residues. J was trimmed by 10 bases and V by 4 bases; bases with no gene match: 7. Germline V gene lookup returns CDR1 ENHRY and CDR2 SYGVKD. The CDR3 DNA reads as TGTGCCATCAGTGGCAGGGACAGGGGTGGGTCACCCCTCCACTTT. This translates into CAISGRDRGGSPLHF.

V gene TRBV21-1 combines with J gene TRBJ1-5. TRBV21-1 is a known pseudogene. This CDR3 is built from 16 residues. CDR3 DNA sequence: TGTGCCAGCAGCAAACTTATAGAGTATAGCAATCAGCCCCAGCATTTT. Amino acid sequence: CASSKLIEYSNQPQHF.

To note about this clone: Germline and junction disagree at one end, which may indicate a read error. The rearrangement links TRBV6-6 to TRBJ2-1; no reliable D call. The CDR3 has 12 amino acids. The germline CDR1 and CDR2 sequences are MNHNY and SVGAGI (reference sequence). The CDR3 nucleotides read TGTGCCAGCAGTTACTCCTCGTTGCAGGCGATCTTC. Residues: CASSYSSLQAIF.

The chain employs TRBV9 and TRBJ1-4, with D possibly being TRBD1 (5 bases). With 2 bases removed from V and 3 bases from J, the gap between germline ends came to 11 bases. Germline V gene data show CDR1 as SGDLS and CDR2 as YYNGEE. The CDR3 consists of 15 residues. The CDR3 region has the DNA TGTGCCAGCAGCGTGGGGGGACGGCCTAATGAAAAACTGTTTTTT. It encodes CASSVGGRPNEKLFF.

The chain links TRBV7-9 to TRBJ1-1; D is possibly TRBD1 (6 bases). The CDR3 extends over 17 amino acids. CDR1 is SEHNR and CDR2 is FQNEAQ in the germline V gene (reference sequence). The V gene lost 6 bases and the J gene lost 0 bases, with 20 bases spanning the gap. The CDR3 sequence: CASSTDRALFLNTEAFF. The CDR3 bases are TGTGCCAGCAGTACGGACAGAGCCCTATTCTTGAACACTGAAGCTTTCTTT.

CDR3 in amino acids: CASSLTGGQPQHF. The CDR3 DNA follows: TGTGCCAGCAGCCTGACAGGGGGTCAGCCCCAGCATTTT. The chain links TRBV7-2 to TRBJ1-5; 9 bases fit TRBD1. CDR1 SGHTA and CDR2 FQGNSA come from the germline V gene. Germline trimming cut 5 bases from V and 6 bases from J; bases unmatched to any gene: 2. The CDR3 is made up of 13 amino acids. Full variable domain (rest looked up from reference TRBV7-2 and TRBJ1-5): GAGVSQSPSNKVTEKGKDVELRCDPISGHTALYWYRQSLGQGLEFLIYFQGNSAPDKSGLPSDRFSAERTGGSVSTLTIQRTQQEDSAVYLCASSLTGGQPQHFGDGTRLSIL.

The chain employs TRBV7-2 and TRBJ2-1, with 7 bases aligning to TRBD2. The CDR3 extends over 15 amino acids. Germline assignment: CDR1 SGHTA and CDR2 FQGNSA. Trimming at V came to 0 bases and at J to 4 bases, leaving 3 bases not matched to a gene. Here the CDR3 DNA reads TGTGCCAGCAGCTTAGCGGGAGGGCCTTACAATGAGCAGTTCTTC. This sequence encodes CASSLAGGPYNEQFF.